This T cell receptor (beta chain) was identified in a study of early T cells in non-severe SARS-CoV-2 infection. Study-wide background: The sequenced material was bulk RNA from unsorted whole blood, and its chains were unpaired.

V lost 6 bases to trimming and J lost 5 bases, with 13 bases between them. This CDR3 contains 13 residues. The germline V gene has CDR1 ENHRY and CDR2 SYGVKD. Individual cDNA molecules carried attached unique molecular identifiers. MiXCR, run by TCRdb on the 5' RACE reads, gives a single entry per CDR3 protein. The top ten clones hold about 14% of a sample with 65,000 to 85,000 distinct CDR3 sequences, 10% of them seen once. The material sequenced was whole blood, taken at baseline. This rearrangement joins TRBV10-3 to TRBJ2-5; no firm D call. The TCR originated in an adult who was a healthcare worker with PCR-confirmed SARS-CoV-2 infection or an uninfected control (not recorded which). CDR3 loop: CAISAQLRETQYF. The CDR3 DNA follows: TGTGCCATCAGCGCCCAGCTCCGGGAGACCCAGTACTTC.